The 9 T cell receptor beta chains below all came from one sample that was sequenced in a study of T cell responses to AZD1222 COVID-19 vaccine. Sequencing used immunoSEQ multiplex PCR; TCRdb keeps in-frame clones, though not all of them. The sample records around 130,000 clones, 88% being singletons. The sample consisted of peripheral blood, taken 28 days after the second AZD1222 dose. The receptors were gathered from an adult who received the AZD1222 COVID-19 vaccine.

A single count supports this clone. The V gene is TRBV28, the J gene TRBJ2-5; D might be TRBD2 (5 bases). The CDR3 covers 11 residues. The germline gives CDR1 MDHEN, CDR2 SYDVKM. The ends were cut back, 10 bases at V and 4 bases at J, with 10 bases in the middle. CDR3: CATLGGETQYF. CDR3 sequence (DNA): TGTGCCACCCTAGGAGGAGAGACCCAGTACTTC. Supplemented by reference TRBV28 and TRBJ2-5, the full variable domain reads DVKVTQSSRYLVKRTGEKVFLECVQDMDHENMFWYRQDPGLGLRLIYFSYDVKMKEKGDIPEGYSVSREKKERFSLILESASTNQTSMYLCATLGGETQYFGPGTRLLVL.

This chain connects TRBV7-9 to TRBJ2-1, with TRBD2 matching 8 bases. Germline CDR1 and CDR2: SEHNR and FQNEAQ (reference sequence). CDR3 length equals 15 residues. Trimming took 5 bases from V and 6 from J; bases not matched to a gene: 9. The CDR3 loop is CASSGALAGTNEQFF. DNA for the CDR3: TGTGCCAGCAGCGGTGCGCTAGCGGGCACCAATGAGCAGTTCTTC. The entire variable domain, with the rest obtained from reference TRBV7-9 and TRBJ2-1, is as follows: DTGVSQNPRHKITKRGQNVTFRCDPISEHNRLYWYRQTLGQGPEFLTYFQNEAQLEKSRLLSDRFSAERPKGSFSTLEIQRTEQGDSAMYLCASSGALAGTNEQFFGPGTRLTVL.

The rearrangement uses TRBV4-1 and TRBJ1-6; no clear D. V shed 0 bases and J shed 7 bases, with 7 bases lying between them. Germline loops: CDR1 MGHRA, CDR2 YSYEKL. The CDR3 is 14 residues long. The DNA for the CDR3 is TGCGCCAGCAGCCAAGAAAACAGAAATTCACCCCTCCACTTT. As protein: CASSQENRNSPLHF.

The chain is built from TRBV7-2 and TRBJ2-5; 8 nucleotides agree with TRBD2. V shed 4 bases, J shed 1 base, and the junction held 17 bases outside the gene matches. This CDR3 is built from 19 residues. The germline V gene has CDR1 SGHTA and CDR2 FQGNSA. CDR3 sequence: CASSSHLSQAGGPQETQYF. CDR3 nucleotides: TGTGCCAGCAGCTCGCATCTCTCCCAGGCGGGGGGACCCCAAGAGACCCAGTACTTC.

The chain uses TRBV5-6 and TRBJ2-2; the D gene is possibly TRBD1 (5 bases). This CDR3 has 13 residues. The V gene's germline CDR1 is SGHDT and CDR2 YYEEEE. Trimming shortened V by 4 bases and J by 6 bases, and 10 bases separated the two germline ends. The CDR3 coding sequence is TGTGCCAGCAGCAATCTGGGGCCCGGGGAGCTGTTTTTT. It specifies CASSNLGPGELFF.

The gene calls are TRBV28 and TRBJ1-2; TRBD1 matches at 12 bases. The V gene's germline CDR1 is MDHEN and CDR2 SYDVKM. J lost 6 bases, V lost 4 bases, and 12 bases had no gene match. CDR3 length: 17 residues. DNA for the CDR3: TGTGCCAGCAGTTCCACCGACTGGGACAGGGGGCGCAATGGCTACACCTTC. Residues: CASSSTDWDRGRNGYTF.

The CDR3 DNA reads as TGTGCCAGCACGCGTCTCCTTCACGGGGGAAAGACCCAGTACTTC. It yields the protein CASTRLLHGGKTQYF. V gene TRBV28 combines with J gene TRBJ2-5, with D possibly TRBD2 on 6 matching bases. Trimming removed 7 bases from V and 6 bases from J, with 21 bases in between. The CDR3 sequence is 15 residues long. Germline CDR1 MDHEN, CDR2 SYDVKM.

The CDR3: CASSRDGPYEQYF. The CDR3 DNA follows: TGTGCCAGCAGTAGGGACGGACCCTACGAGCAGTACTTC. This rearrangement joins TRBV27 to TRBJ2-7; TRBD1 or TRBD2 may be the D gene (5 bases each). Trimming stripped 5 bases from V and 2 bases from J, with 10 bases between. Germline V gene lookup returns CDR1 MNHEY and CDR2 SMNVEV (reference sequence). This CDR3 region has 13 residues.

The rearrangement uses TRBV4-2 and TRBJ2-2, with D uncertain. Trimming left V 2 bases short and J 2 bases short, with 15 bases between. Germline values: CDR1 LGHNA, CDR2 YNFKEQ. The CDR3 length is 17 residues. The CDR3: CASSQSQPPGNTGELFF. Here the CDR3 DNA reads TGTGCCAGCAGCCAAAGCCAACCCCCAGGAAACACCGGGGAGCTGTTTTTT.